This note documents a single T cell receptor beta chain sequence. Its antigen is as yet unknown. Extracted from the samples, RNA was reverse transcribed into cDNA to serve as the sequencing template. Data came from immunoSEQ multiplex PCR; TCRdb stores just in-frame clones and leaves some out. The top ten clones hold roughly 25% of a sample with around 150,000 clones, about four fifths of them seen once. V lost 9 bases, J lost 4 bases, and 13 bases lay in between. The germline gives CDR1 LNHDA, CDR2 SQIVND (reference sequence). This CDR3 contains 14 residues. This entry comes from a study of CD8+ T cells in alopecia areata. General study findings and limits: Although TCR sharing was seen in mice, sharing across patients was less clear, possibly for HLA-related reasons.

The sample's treatment: oral pan-JAK inhibitor, 5-10 mg twice daily. This TCR came from a human donor with alopecia areata. The chain combines TRBV19 with TRBJ2-6; D is uncertain. This specimen was CD8+ T cells sorted from blood, taken at week 4, from a patient treated with tofacitinib. The CDR3 DNA is TGTGCCAGCAAACCCGAATGGGGGGCCAACGTCCTGACTTTC. Its protein is CASKPEWGANVLTF.